These 2 T cell receptor beta chains share one sample of origin, sequenced in a study of blood T cell repertoires in COVID-19 (dated by TCRdb to the early 2020s). The method was the immunoSEQ multiplex PCR assay. TCRdb re-hosts the immuneACCESS table, in-frame sequences only. Its copies lack some clones; in the studies checked, an unresolved V gene accounts for under half of them, and the cause for the rest is not known. A total of around 87,000 clones appear in this sample, more than 65% of them only once. Of the sample, 16% is held by the ten largest clones. The material sequenced was peripheral blood. These receptors originate from a human donor in a cohort sampled during active COVID-19.

In this sample, this clone turned up once. The chain couples TRBV12-3 or TRBV12-4 to TRBJ2-3, with TRBD2 matching over 7 bases. After removal of 2 bases from V and 4 bases from J, the junction contained 0 bases not matched to a gene. This CDR3 comprises 13 residues. The CDR3 DNA follows: TGTGCCAGCAGTTTAAGCGGGGCAGATACGCAGTATTTT. Translation gives CASSLSGADTQYF.

This rearrangement joins TRBV5-1 to TRBJ2-1; D is unresolved. The CDR3 is made up of 13 amino acids. Germline V CDR1 and CDR2: SGHRS, YFSETQ. V lost 4 bases and J 4 bases, leaving 9 bases between the germline ends. CDR3 in DNA: TGCGCCAGCAGCGAAGCAAGTTACAATGAGCAGTTCTTC. It specifies CASSEASYNEQFF.